Listed here are 18 T cell receptor beta chains from one sample, sequenced in a study of Ad26.COV2.S vaccination and SARS-CoV-2 variants. TCRdb keeps only in-frame clones here, not all; method: immunoSEQ multiplex PCR. In the table there are a few hundred thousand clones, 80% to 90% of which are singletons. Documented treatment: some 20 received Ad26.COV2.S at low or high dose, single or two shots; about five received placebo; per-sample allocation not given. Each sample was drawn 63 days after the first injection (of vaccine or placebo). This material consisted of peripheral blood, taken in a trial of Ad26.COV2.S vaccine versus placebo. These receptors came from a person aged 18 to 59 who received the Ad26.COV2.S COVID-19 vaccine or a placebo.

CDR3 sequence reads: CASRLRGRANSPLHF. For the CDR3, the DNA is TGTGCCAGCAGATTACGAGGCAGGGCGAATTCACCCCTCCACTTT. This chain joins TRBV6-6 and TRBJ1-6, with D possibly TRBD1 on 5 matching bases. CDR3 length: 15 amino acids. Trimming cost V 6 bases and J 7 bases, with 16 bases left between them. Per germline, CDR1 MNHNY and CDR2 SVGAGI (reference sequence).

The J gene is TRBJ2-1, the V gene TRBV30; 8 bases map to TRBD2. The J segment lost 5 bases and the V segment lost 4 bases, leaving 7 bases of the junction unmatched. Germline V CDR1 and CDR2: GTSNPN, SVGIG (reference sequence). The CDR3 loop spans 14 amino acids. The CDR3, as DNA: TGTGCCTGGACTCCGGGACTAGGGGACAATGAGCAGTTCTTC. Protein sequence: CAWTPGLGDNEQFF.

This sequence joins TRBV6-2 or TRBV6-3 and TRBJ2-6, with TRBD1 matching over 7 bases. V was clipped by 5 bases and J by 0 bases; unmatched bases: 4. CDR1 is MNHEY and CDR2 is SVGEGT in the germline V gene. There are 16 residues in the CDR3. The chain's CDR3 is CASSGQVPSGANVLTF. CDR3 nucleotides: TGTGCCAGCAGTGGACAGGTCCCCTCTGGGGCCAACGTCCTGACTTTC.

The chain couples TRBV19 to TRBJ2-1; TRBD2 aligns across 7 bases. With V trimmed by 4 bases and J by 9 bases, 15 bases remained unmatched. CDR3 length: 16 residues. Germline CDR1 and CDR2: LNHDA and SQIVND (reference sequence). The CDR3 reads CASSNLRGSGRGEQFF. The CDR3 DNA follows: TGTGCCAGTAGTAATCTGAGGGGATCAGGGAGGGGTGAGCAGTTCTTC. The full variable domain, with the rest looked up from reference TRBV19 and TRBJ2-1, is DGGITQSPKYLFRKEGQNVTLSCEQNLNHDAMYWYRQDPGQGLRLIYYSQIVNDFQKGDIAEGYSVSREKKESFPLTVTSAQKNPTAFYLCASSNLRGSGRGEQFFGPGTRLTVL.

The chain uses TRBV7-2 and TRBJ2-7; D unresolved. V lost 6 bases and J lost 4, with 13 bases in between. Germline V gives CDR1 SGHTA, CDR2 FQGNSA. The CDR3 spans 13 residues. In DNA form, the CDR3 reads TGTGCCAGCAGTCAAACCCGGGCGTACGAGCAGTACTTC. It codes for CASSQTRAYEQYF. Complete variable domain (other parts from reference TRBV7-2 and TRBJ2-7): GAGVSQSPSNKVTEKGKDVELRCDPISGHTALYWYRQSLGQGLEFLIYFQGNSAPDKSGLPSDRFSAERTGGSVSTLTIQRTQQEDSAVYLCASSQTRAYEQYFGPGTRLTVT.

The table lists this clone with many counts. The V and J genes are TRBV6-4 and TRBJ2-3, with 9 nucleotides matching TRBD1. CDR1 and CDR2 (germline): MRHNA, SNTAGT. This CDR3 contains 15 residues. The ends lost 4 bases at V and 3 bases at J; junction bases unmatched: 5. In DNA form, the CDR3 reads TGTGCCAGCAGTGTGACAGGGGGAGAGACAGATACGCAGTATTTT. Amino acids: CASSVTGGETDTQYF.

V usage is TRBV18 and J usage is TRBJ1-4; 9 bases agree with TRBD1. Germline V gives CDR1 KGHSH, CDR2 LQKENI. CDR3 length equals 14 residues. V shed 3 bases, J shed 5 bases, and the junction held 1 base outside the gene matches. CDR3 bases: TGTGCCAGCTCACCCGGGACAGGGAATGAAAAACTGTTTTTT. Its translation is CASSPGTGNEKLFF.

The chain couples TRBV3-1 (or the pseudogene TRBV3-2) to TRBJ1-4; TRBD1 matches 7 bases. Per germline, CDR1 LGHDT and CDR2 YNNKEL (reference sequence). V shed 0 bases and J 7 bases; nucleotides not matched to a gene: 11. The CDR3 totals 17 residues. The CDR3 DNA sequence: TGTGCCAGCAGCCAAGAGCCCCGACAGGGATTCCGTGAAAAACTGTTTTTT. It specifies CASSQEPRQGFREKLFF.

This clone has only a few counts. This chain uses TRBV7-9 with TRBJ2-2; 9 nucleotides agree with TRBD1. Unmatched junction bases numbered 9, after V lost 5 bases and J lost 5 bases. The CDR3 extends over 16 amino acids. Germline CDR1 SEHNR, CDR2 FQNEAQ (reference sequence). The CDR3 reads CASSPRGQGKTGELFF. CDR3 nucleotide sequence: TGTGCCAGCAGCCCTAGAGGACAGGGGAAAACCGGGGAGCTGTTTTTT.

The chain combines TRBV4-3 with TRBJ2-2, with TRBD1 as a possible D gene (5 bases). The CDR3 consists of 15 residues. V was trimmed by 3 bases and J by 3 bases, leaving 11 bases between them. Germline V gene sequence: CDR1 LGHNA, CDR2 YSLEER. Here the CDR3 DNA reads TGCGCCAGCAGCCAGGGGCTGGTTGACACCGGGGAGCTGTTTTTT. Amino acid sequence: CASSQGLVDTGELFF.

This clone was seen just once. This rearrangement joins TRBV15 to TRBJ2-2, with 10 bases that match TRBD2. The CDR3 is 17 amino acids. Germline V gives CDR1 LNHNV, CDR2 YYDKDF (reference sequence). After removal of 0 bases from V and 2 bases from J, the junction contained 3 bases not matched to a gene. The CDR3 nucleotides are TGTGCCACCAGCAGAGACCTAGCGGGAGTCAACACCGGGGAGCTGTTTTTT. This sequence encodes CATSRDLAGVNTGELFF.

The J gene is TRBJ1-1, the V gene TRBV5-1, with 9 bases identical to TRBD1. This CDR3 is 15 amino acids long. Per the germline V gene, CDR1 is SGHRS and CDR2 is YFSETQ. The V and J ends lost 4 bases and 0 bases, in that order; junction bases with no gene match: 4. CDR3 amino acids: CASSAGQGMNTEAFF. CDR3 in DNA: TGCGCCAGCAGCGCCGGACAGGGGATGAACACTGAAGCTTTCTTT.

To note about this clone: The sample has other DNA sequences that encode this CDR3 too. The chain recombines TRBV5-1 with TRBJ1-4; D ambiguous. The ends were cut back, 0 bases at V and 8 bases at J, with 14 bases in the middle. CDR1 and CDR2 (germline): SGHRS, YFSETQ. CDR3 length equals 15 residues. CDR3 bases: TGCGCCAGCAGCTTGGGCCTCACGGGGAACGAAAAACTGTTTTTT. Amino acids: CASSLGLTGNEKLFF.

V and J are TRBV11-2 and TRBJ2-3; D unclear. The germline V and J ends were trimmed by 0 bases and 6 bases, with 7 bases remaining between them. CDR3 length equals 13 residues. From germline, CDR1 is SGHAT and CDR2 FQNNGV. CDR3 in DNA: TGTGCCAGCAGCTTAGATCTGGCGGATACGCAGTATTTT. This gives the protein CASSLDLADTQYF.

This clone was found once. The rearrangement uses TRBV6-5 and TRBJ1-1; D unresolved. The V end was cut by 2 bases, the J end by 11 bases, with 12 bases between. CDR3 length equals 12 residues. CDR1 MNHEY and CDR2 SVGAGI come from the germline V gene. The CDR3 spells CASSYRRGRAFF. The CDR3 bases are TGTGCCAGCAGTTACCGGAGAGGGCGGGCTTTCTTT.

This clone was observed once. Other DNA sequences in this specimen translate into the identical CDR3. The chain uses TRBV5-1 and TRBJ1-2, with D tentatively TRBD1 (5 bases). Germline CDR1 is SGHRS and CDR2 is YFSETQ. The CDR3 covers 14 residues. Trimming took off 4 bases at V and 4 bases at J, with 14 bases between the two ends. CDR3 sequence: CASSLGQGGYGYTF. As DNA, the CDR3 is TGCGCCAGCAGCCTGGGGCAGGGAGGCTATGGCTACACCTTC.

The chain has TRBV19 and TRBJ1-1; TRBD1 might be the D (5 bases). Germline V gene sequence: CDR1 LNHDA, CDR2 SQIVND (reference sequence). The V gene lost 3 bases and the J gene lost 4 bases, with 12 bases spanning the gap. This CDR3 is 14 amino acids long. The CDR3 region has the DNA TGTGCCAGTAGTATTCCGGGGGAAACCACTGAAGCTTTCTTT. Protein: CASSIPGETTEAFF.

This chain connects TRBV2 to TRBJ2-7; 9 bases are a match to TRBD1. The CDR3 spans 15 residues. V shed 6 bases, J shed 4 bases, and the junction held 10 bases outside the gene matches. Germline lookup yields CDR1 SNHLY and CDR2 FYNNEI. The CDR3 DNA reads as TGTGCCAGCAGGGAACAGGGGGCGCCGGGATACGAGCAGTACTTC. Amino acid sequence: CASREQGAPGYEQYF.